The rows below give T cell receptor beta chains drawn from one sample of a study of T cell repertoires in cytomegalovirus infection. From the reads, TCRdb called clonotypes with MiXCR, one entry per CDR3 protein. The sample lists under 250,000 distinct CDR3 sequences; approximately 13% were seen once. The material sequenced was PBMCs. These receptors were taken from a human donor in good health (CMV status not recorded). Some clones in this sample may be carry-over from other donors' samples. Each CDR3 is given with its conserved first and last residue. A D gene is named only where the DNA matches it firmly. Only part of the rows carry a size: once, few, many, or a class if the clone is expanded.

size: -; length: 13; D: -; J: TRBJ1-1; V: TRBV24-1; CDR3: CATRKGHNTEAFF; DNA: TGTGCCACCAGAAAAGGACACAACACTGAAGCTTTCTTT
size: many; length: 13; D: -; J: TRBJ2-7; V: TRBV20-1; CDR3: CSARRTGFYEQYF; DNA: TGCAGTGCCCGAAGGACGGGATTCTACGAGCAGTACTTC
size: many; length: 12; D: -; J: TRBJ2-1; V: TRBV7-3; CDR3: CASSLTRDEQFF; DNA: TGTGCCAGCAGCTTAACGAGGGATGAGCAGTTCTTC
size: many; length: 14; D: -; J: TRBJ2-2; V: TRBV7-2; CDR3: CASSFNRDTGELFF; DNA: TGTGCCAGCAGCTTCAACAGGGACACCGGGGAGCTGTTTTTT
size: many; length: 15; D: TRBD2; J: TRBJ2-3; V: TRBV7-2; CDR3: CASSQGLAGGLTQYF; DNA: TGTGCCAGCAGCCAGGGACTAGCGGGGGGGCTTACGCAGTATTTT
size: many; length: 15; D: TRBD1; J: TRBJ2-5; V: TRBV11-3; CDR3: CASATGTGALETQYF; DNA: TGTGCCAGCGCCACCGGGACAGGGGCCTTAGAGACCCAGTACTTC
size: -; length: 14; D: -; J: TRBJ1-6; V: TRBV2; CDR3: CASSVVQSGDPLHF; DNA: TGTGCCAGCAGTGTGGTTCAGTCCGGAGATCCCCTCCACTTT
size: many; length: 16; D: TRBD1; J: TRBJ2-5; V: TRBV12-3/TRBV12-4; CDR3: CASSEGSGTGKETQYF; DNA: TGTGCCAGCAGTGAGGGATCGGGGACAGGCAAAGAGACCCAGTACTTC
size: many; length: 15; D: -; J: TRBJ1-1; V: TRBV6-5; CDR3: CASSYFTQRGTEAFF; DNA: TGTGCCAGCAGTTACTTTACGCAGAGGGGCACTGAAGCTTTCTTT
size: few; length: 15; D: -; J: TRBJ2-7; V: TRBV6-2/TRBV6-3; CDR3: CASRPTTRFSYEQYF; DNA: TGTGCCAGCAGGCCGACGACACGGTTCTCCTACGAGCAGTACTTC
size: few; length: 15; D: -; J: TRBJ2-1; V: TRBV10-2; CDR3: CASSPSGPPTNEQFF; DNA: TGCGCCAGCAGTCCCTCAGGCCCCCCTACAAATGAGCAGTTCTTC
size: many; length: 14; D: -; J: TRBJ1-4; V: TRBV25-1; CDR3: CASSEQGTNEKLFF; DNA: TGTGCCAGCAGTGAACAGGGCACTAATGAAAAACTGTTTTTT
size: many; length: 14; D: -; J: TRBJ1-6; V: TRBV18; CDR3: CASSPPGGHSPLHF; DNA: TGTGCCAGCTCACCACCCGGGGGACACTCACCCCTCCACTTT
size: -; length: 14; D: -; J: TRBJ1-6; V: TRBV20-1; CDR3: CSASSQQENSPLHF; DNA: TGCAGTGCTAGTTCACAGCAAGAGAATTCACCCCTCCACTTT
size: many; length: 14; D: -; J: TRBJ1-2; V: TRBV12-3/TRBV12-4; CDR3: CASSLTGLAGGYTF; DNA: TGTGCCAGCAGTTTAACAGGCCTCGCAGGTGGCTACACCTTC
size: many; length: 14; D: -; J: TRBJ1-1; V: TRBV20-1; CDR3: CSAPGPGGGTEAFF; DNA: TGCAGTGCTCCTGGACCGGGGGGCGGCACTGAAGCTTTCTTT
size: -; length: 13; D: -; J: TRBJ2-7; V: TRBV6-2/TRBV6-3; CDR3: CASSVLNMWEQYF; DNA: TGTGCCAGCAGCGTCCTCAACATGTGGGAGCAGTACTTC
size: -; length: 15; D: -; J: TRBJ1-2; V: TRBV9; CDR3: CASSVLTGVEDGYTF; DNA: TGTGCCAGCAGCGTCCTGACAGGCGTAGAAGATGGCTACACCTTC
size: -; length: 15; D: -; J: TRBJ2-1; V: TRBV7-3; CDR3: CASSFPGGRDDEQFF; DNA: TGTGCCAGCAGCTTCCCCGGGGGGCGAGACGATGAGCAGTTCTTC
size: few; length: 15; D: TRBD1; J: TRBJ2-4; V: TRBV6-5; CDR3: CASRDRRGAKNIQYF; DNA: TGTGCCAGCAGGGACAGGCGTGGGGCCAAAAACATTCAGTACTTC
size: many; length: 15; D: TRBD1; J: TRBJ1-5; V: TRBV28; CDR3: CASPDRAAWRGPQHF; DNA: TGTGCCAGCCCGGACAGGGCGGCCTGGAGGGGGCCCCAGCATTTT
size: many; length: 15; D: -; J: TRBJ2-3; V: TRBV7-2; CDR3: CASSFNRVGTDTQYF; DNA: TGTGCCAGCAGCTTCAACAGGGTTGGCACAGATACGCAGTATTTT
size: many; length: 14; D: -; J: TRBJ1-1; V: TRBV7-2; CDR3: CASSSRRTQGEAFF; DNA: TGTGCCAGCAGCTCACGACGCACTCAGGGGGAAGCTTTCTTT
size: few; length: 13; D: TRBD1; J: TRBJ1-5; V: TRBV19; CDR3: CASRDRGYQPQHF; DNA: TGTGCCAGCCGGGACAGGGGGTATCAGCCCCAGCATTTT
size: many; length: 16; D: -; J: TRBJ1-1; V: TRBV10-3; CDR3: CAISPQGWGMNTEAFF; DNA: TGTGCCATCAGTCCACAGGGTTGGGGGATGAACACTGAAGCTTTCTTT
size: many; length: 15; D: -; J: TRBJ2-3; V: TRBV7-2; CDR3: CASSSLQGSTDTQYF; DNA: TGTGCCAGCAGCTCGCTACAGGGTAGCACAGATACGCAGTATTTT
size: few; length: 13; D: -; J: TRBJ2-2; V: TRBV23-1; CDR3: CASRQGWTGELFF; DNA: TGCGCCAGCAGACAGGGTTGGACCGGGGAGCTGTTTTTT
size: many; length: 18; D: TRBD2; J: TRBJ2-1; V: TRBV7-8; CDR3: CASSLAKAGGPSGGEQFF; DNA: TGTGCCAGCAGCTTAGCGAAAGCGGGGGGGCCTTCGGGGGGTGAGCAGTTCTTC
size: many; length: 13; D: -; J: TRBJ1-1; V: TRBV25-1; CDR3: CASEDREAGRAFF; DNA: TGTGCCAGCGAGGATAGGGAGGCAGGGAGAGCTTTCTTT
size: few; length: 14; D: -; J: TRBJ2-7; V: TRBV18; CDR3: CASSPRQTSYEQYF; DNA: TGTGCCAGCTCACCACGACAGACCTCCTACGAGCAGTACTTC
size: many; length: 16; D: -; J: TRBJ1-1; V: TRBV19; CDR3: CASSRGPGAMNTEAFF; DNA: TGTGCCAGTTCTCGTGGCCCCGGCGCTATGAACACTGAAGCTTTCTTT
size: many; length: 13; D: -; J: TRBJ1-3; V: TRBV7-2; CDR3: CASTAGNGNTIYF; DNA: TGTGCCAGCACAGCGGGGAATGGAAACACCATATATTTT
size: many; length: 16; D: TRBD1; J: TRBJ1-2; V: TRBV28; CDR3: CASSFTGTGVLGGYTF; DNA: TGTGCCAGCAGTTTTACAGGGACAGGGGTATTAGGTGGCTACACCTTC
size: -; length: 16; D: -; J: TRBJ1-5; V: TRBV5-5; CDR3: CASSPVGGGSNQPQHF; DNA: TGTGCCAGCAGCCCCGTAGGGGGTGGCAGCAATCAGCCCCAGCATTTT
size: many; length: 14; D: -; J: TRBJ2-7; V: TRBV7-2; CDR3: CASSFRGPAYEQYF; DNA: TGTGCCAGCAGCTTCCGGGGTCCTGCCTACGAGCAGTACTTC